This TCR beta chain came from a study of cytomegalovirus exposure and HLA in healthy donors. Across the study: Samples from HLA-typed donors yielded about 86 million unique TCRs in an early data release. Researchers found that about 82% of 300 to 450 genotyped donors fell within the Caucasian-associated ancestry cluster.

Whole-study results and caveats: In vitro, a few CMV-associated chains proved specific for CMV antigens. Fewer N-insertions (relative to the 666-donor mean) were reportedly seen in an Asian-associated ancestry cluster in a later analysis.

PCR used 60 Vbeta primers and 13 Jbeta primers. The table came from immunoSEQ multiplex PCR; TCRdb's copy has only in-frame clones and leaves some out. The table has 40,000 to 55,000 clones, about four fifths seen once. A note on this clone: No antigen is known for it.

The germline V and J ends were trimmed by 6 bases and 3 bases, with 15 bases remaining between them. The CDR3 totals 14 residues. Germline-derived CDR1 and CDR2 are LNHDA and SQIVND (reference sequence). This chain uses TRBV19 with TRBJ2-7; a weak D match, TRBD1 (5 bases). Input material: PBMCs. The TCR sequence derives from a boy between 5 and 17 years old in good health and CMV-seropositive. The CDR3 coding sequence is TGTGCCAGTAGGCAGGGCCCGTCCAACTACGAGCAGTACTTC. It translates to CASRQGPSNYEQYF.